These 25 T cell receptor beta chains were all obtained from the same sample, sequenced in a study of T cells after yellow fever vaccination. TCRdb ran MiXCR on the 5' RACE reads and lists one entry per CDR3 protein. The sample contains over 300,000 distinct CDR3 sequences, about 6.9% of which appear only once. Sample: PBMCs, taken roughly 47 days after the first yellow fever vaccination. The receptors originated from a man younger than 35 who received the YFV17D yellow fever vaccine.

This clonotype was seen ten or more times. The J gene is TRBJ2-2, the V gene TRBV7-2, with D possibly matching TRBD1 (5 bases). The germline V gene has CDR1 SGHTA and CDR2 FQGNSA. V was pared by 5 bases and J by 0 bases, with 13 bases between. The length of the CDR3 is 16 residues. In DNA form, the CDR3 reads TGTGCCAGCAGCCCAGGGTTCCGAGCGAACACCGGGGAGCTGTTTTTT. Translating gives CASSPGFRANTGELFF. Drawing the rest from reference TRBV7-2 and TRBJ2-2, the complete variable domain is GAGVSQSPSNKVTEKGKDVELRCDPISGHTALYWYRQSLGQGLEFLIYFQGNSAPDKSGLPSDRFSAERTGGSVSTLTIQRTQQEDSAVYLCASSPGFRANTGELFFGEGSRLTVL.

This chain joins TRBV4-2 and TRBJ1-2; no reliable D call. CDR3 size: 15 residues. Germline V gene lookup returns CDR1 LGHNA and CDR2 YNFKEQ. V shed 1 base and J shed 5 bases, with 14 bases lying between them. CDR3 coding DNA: TGTGCCAGCAGCCAAGTGCAGAAGGCGGGGTATGGCTACACCTTC. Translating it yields CASSQVQKAGYGYTF.

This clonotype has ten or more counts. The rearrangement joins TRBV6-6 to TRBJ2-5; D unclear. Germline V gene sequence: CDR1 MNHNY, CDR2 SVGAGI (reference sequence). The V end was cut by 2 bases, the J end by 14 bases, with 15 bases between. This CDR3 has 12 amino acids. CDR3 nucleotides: TGTGCCAGCAGTTACGAGTCACACCGGTCATACTTC. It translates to CASSYESHRSYF.

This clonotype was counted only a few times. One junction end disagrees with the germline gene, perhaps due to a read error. This CDR3 is CSVDRGVERFF. The DNA for the CDR3 is TGCAGCGTGGACAGGGGGGTTGAGCGGTTCTTC. This sequence joins TRBV29-1 and TRBJ2-1; 10 bases map to TRBD1. The V gene's germline CDR1 is SQVTM and CDR2 ANQGSEA. This CDR3 is built from 11 residues.

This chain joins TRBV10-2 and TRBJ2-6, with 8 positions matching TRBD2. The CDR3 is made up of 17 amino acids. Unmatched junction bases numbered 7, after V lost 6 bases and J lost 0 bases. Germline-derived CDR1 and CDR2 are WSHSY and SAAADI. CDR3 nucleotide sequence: TGCGCCAGCAGGCCAGCGGGGGAGGACTCTGGGGCCAACGTCCTGACTTTC. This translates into CASRPAGEDSGANVLTF.

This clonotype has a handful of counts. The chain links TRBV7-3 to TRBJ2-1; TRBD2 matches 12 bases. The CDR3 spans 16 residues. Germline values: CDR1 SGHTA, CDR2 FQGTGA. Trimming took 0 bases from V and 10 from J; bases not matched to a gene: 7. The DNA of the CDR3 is TGTGCCAGCAGCTTAACCCCTAGCGGGGGGGCCGGGGAGCAGTTCTTC. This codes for CASSLTPSGGAGEQFF. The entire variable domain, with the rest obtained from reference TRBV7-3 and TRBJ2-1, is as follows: GAGVSQTPSNKVTEKGKYVELRCDPISGHTALYWYRQSLGQGPEFLIYFQGTGAADDSGLPNDRFFAVRPEGSVSTLKIQRTERGDSAVYLCASSLTPSGGAGEQFFGPGTRLTVL.

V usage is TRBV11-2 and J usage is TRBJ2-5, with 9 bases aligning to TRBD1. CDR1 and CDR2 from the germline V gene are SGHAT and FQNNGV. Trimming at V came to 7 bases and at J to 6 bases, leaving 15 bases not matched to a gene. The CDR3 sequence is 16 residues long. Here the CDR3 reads CASTPFRDRVIKTQYF. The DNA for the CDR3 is TGTGCCAGCACCCCCTTCCGGGACAGGGTGATCAAGACCCAGTACTTC.

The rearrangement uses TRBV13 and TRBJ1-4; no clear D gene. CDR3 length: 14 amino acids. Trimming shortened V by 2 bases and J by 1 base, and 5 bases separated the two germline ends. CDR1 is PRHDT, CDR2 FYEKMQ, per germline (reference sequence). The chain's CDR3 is CASSLKGTNEKLFF. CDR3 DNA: TGTGCCAGCAGCTTAAAAGGAACTAATGAAAAACTGTTTTTT.

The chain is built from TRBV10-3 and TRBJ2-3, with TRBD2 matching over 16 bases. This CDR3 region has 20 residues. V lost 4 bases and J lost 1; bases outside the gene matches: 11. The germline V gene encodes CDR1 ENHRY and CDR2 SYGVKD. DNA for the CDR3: TGTGCCATCAGTGGACGACCCGGGACTAGCGGGGGGGAGGGCACAGATACGCAGTATTTT. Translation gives CAISGRPGTSGGEGTDTQYF.

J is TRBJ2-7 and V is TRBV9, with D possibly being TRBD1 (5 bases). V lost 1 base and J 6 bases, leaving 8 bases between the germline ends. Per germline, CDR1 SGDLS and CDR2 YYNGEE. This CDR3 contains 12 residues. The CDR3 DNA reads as TGTGCCAGCAGCGTACAAACAGGCGAGCAGTACTTC. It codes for CASSVQTGEQYF.

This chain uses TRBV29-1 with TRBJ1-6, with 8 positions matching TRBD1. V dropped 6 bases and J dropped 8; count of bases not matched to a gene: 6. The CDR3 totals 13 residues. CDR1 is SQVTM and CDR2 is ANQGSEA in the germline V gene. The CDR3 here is CSVSQGADSPLHF. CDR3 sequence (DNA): TGCAGCGTATCCCAGGGGGCTGATTCACCCCTCCACTTT.

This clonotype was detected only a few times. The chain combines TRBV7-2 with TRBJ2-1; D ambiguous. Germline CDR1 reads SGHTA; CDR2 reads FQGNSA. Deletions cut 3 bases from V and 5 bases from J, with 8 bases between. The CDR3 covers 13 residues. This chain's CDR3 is CASSFFLHNEQFF. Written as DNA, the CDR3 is TGTGCCAGCAGCTTCTTCCTCCACAATGAGCAGTTCTTC.

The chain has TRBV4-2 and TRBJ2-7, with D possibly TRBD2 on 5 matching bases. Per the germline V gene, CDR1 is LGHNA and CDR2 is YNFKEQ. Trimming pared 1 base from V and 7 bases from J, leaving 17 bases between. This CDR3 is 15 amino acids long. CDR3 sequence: CASSQGDHKTGEQYF. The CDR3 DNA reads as TGTGCCAGCAGCCAAGGAGACCATAAAACGGGGGAGCAGTACTTC.

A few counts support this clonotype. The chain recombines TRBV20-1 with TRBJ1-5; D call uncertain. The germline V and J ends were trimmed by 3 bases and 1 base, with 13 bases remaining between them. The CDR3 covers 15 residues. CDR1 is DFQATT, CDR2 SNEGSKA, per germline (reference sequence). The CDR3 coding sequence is TGCAGTGCTAGGTACCCAAACTGGAGCAATCAGCCCCAGCATTTT. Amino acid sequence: CSARYPNWSNQPQHF.

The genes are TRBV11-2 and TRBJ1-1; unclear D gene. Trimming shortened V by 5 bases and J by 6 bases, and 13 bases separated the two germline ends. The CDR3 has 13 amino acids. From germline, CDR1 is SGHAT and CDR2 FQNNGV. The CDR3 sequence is CASSSTESPEAFF. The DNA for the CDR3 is TGTGCCAGCAGCAGCACAGAAAGCCCTGAAGCTTTCTTT.

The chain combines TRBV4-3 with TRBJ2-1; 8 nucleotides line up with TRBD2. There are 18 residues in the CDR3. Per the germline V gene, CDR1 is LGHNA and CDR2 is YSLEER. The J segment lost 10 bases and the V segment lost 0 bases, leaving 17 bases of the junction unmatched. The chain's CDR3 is CASSQDLEGTRGRYEQFF. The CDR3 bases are TGCGCCAGCAGCCAAGATCTAGAAGGGACTAGAGGCCGCTACGAGCAGTTCTTC.

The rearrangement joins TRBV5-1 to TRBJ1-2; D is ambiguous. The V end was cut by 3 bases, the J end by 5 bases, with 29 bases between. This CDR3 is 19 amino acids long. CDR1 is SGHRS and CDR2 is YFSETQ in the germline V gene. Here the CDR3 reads CASSSPADRVNAPGYGYTF. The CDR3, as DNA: TGCGCCAGCAGCTCGCCAGCAGACCGGGTCAACGCTCCCGGTTATGGCTACACCTTC.

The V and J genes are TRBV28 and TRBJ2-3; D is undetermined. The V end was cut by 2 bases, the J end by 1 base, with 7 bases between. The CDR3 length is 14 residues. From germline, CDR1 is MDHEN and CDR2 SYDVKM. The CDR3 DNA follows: TGTGCCAGCAGTTTAGGTTACGGCACAGATACGCAGTATTTT. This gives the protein CASSLGYGTDTQYF. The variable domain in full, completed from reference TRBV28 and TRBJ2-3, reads DVKVTQSSRYLVKRTGEKVFLECVQDMDHENMFWYRQDPGLGLRLIYFSYDVKMKEKGDIPEGYSVSREKKERFSLILESASTNQTSMYLCASSLGYGTDTQYFGPGTRLTVL.

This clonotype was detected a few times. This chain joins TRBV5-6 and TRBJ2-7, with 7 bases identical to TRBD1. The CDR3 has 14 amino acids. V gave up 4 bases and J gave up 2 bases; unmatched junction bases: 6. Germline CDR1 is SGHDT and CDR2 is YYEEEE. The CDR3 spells CASSQGVRAYEQYF. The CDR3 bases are TGTGCCAGCAGCCAGGGGGTAAGAGCCTACGAGCAGTACTTC.

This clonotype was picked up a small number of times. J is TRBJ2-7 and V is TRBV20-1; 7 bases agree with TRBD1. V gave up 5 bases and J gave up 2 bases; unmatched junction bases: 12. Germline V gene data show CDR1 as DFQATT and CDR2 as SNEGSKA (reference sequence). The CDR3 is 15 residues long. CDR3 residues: CSALDRVIPTYEQYF. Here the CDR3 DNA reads TGCAGTGCTTTAGACAGGGTTATCCCCACCTACGAGCAGTACTTC.

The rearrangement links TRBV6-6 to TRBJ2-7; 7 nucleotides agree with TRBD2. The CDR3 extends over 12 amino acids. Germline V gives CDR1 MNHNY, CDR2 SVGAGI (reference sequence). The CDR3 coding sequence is TGTGCCAGCAGTGACTCGGGGACTAAAGCGTACGTC. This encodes CASSDSGTKAYV.

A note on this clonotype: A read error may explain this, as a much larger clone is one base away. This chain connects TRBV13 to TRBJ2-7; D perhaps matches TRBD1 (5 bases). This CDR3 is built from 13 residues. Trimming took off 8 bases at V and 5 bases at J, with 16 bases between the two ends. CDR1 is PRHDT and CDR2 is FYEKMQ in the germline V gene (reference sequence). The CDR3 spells CASGPGLRDEQYV. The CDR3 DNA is TGTGCCAGCGGCCCCGGGCTCAGGGACGAGCAGTACGTC.

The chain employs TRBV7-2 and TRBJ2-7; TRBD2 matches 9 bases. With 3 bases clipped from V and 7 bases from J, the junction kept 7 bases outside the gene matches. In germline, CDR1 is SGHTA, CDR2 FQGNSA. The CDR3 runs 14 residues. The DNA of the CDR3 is TGTGCCAGCAGCTTCGCGGGGGGGCCGGGTGAGCAGTACTTC. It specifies CASSFAGGPGEQYF.

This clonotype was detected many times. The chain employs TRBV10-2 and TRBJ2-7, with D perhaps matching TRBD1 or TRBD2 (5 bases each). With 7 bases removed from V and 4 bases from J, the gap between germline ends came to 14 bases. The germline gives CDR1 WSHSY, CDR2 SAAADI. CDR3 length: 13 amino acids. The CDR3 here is CASTGDPGYEQYF. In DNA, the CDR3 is TGCGCCAGCACCGGGGACCCCGGGTACGAGCAGTACTTC.

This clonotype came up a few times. CDR3: CSASGWGSTDTQYF. The CDR3 DNA follows: TGCAGTGCTAGTGGTTGGGGAAGCACAGATACGCAGTATTTT. The rearrangement joins TRBV20-1 to TRBJ2-3; D is uncertain. The germline CDR1 and CDR2 sequences are DFQATT and SNEGSKA (reference sequence). The CDR3 is 14 amino acids. V lost 3 bases and J lost 0, with 10 bases in between.